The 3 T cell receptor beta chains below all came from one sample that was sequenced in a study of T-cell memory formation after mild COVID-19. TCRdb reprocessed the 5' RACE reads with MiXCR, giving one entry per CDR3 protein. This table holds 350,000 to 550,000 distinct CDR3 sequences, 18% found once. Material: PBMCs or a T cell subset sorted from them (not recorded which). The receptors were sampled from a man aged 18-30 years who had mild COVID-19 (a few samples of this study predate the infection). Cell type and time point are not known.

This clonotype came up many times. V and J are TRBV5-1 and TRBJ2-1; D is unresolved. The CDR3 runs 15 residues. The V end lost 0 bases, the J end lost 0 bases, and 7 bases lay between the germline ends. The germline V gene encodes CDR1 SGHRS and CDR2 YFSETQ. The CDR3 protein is CASSLEESSYNEQFF. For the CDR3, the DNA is TGCGCCAGCAGCTTGGAGGAGAGCTCCTACAATGAGCAGTTCTTC.

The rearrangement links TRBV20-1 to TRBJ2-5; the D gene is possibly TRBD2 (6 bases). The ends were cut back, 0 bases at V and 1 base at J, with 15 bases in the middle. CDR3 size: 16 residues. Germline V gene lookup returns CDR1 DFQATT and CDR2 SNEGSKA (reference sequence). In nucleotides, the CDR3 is TGCAGTGCTAGAGATCAGGTGCGGGGCAGCCAAGAGACCCAGTACTTC. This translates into CSARDQVRGSQETQYF.

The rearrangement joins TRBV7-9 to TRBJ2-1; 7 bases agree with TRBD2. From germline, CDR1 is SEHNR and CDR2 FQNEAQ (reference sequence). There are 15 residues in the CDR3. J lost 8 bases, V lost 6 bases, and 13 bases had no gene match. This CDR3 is CASSLWRGLRDEQFF. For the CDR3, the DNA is TGTGCCAGCAGTCTGTGGCGGGGGTTACGCGATGAGCAGTTCTTC.